Reported below is one TCR beta chain. The CDR3 covers 14 residues. Germline V lookup: CDR1 SGHTA, CDR2 FQGNSA. The ends were cut back, 7 bases at V and 8 bases at J, with 20 bases in the middle. Sequencing used immunoSEQ multiplex PCR; TCRdb keeps in-frame clones, though not all of them. This table holds around 150,000 clones, 88% found once. The data derive from a study of lymphopenia after photon versus proton radiotherapy. This specimen consisted of peripheral blood, obtained from a patient treated with photon-based radiotherapy. The chain recombines TRBV7-2 with TRBJ1-2, with D tentatively TRBD1 (5 bases). The sequence was obtained from a man over 45 with gastric cancer. The CDR3 reads CASNFPGGDQGYTF. DNA for the CDR3: TGTGCCAGCAATTTCCCCGGAGGGGACCAAGGCTACACCTTC.